This T cell receptor (beta chain) is drawn from a study of T cell responses to AZD1222 COVID-19 vaccine. Study conclusions and caveats: Donors, mostly white British, included more females; clonal diversity was possibly underestimated.

The table came from immunoSEQ multiplex PCR; TCRdb's copy has only in-frame clones and leaves some out. The sample has some 150,000 clones, approximately 95% seen once; the top ten hold 0.7% to 1%. With respect to this clone: Its target is unknown.

This receptor was identified in an adult in good health. Specimen: peripheral blood, collected on day 0 of MenACWY control vaccination.

The CDR3 region has the DNA TGCGCCAGCAGCTTGGATCTTAATCAGCCCCAGCATTTT. Amino acids: CASSLDLNQPQHF. This rearrangement joins TRBV5-1 to TRBJ1-5; no firm D call. V gave up 0 bases and J gave up 4 bases, with 5 bases separating them. The CDR3 spans 13 residues. From germline, CDR1 is SGHRS and CDR2 YFSETQ.